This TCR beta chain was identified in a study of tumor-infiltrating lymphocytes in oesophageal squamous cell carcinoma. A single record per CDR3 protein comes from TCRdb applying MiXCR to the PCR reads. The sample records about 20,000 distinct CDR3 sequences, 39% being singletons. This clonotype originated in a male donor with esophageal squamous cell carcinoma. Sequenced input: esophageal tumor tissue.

CDR3 region: CASSITISYNEQFF. The CDR3 coding sequence is TGTGCCAGCAGCATAACTATCTCCTACAATGAGCAGTTCTTC. The chain carries TRBV28 and TRBJ2-5; no clear D gene. The J call is doubtful: the DNA matches TRBJ2-1 better. Germline lookup yields CDR1 MDHEN and CDR2 SYDVKM. The CDR3 contains 14 residues.